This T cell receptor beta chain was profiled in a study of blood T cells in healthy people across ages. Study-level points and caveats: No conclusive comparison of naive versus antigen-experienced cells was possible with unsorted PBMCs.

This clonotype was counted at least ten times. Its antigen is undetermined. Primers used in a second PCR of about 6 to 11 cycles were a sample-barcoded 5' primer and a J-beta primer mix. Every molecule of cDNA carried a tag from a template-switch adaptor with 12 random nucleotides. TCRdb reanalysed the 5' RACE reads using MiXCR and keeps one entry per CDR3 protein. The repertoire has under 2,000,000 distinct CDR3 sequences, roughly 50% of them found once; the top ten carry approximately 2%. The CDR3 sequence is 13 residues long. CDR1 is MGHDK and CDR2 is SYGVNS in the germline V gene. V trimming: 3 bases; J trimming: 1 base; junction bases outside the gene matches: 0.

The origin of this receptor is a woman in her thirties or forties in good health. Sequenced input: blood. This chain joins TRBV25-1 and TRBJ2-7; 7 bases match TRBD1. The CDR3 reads CASSEDRSYEQYF. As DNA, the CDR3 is TGTGCCAGCAGTGAGGACAGGTCCTACGAGCAGTACTTC.